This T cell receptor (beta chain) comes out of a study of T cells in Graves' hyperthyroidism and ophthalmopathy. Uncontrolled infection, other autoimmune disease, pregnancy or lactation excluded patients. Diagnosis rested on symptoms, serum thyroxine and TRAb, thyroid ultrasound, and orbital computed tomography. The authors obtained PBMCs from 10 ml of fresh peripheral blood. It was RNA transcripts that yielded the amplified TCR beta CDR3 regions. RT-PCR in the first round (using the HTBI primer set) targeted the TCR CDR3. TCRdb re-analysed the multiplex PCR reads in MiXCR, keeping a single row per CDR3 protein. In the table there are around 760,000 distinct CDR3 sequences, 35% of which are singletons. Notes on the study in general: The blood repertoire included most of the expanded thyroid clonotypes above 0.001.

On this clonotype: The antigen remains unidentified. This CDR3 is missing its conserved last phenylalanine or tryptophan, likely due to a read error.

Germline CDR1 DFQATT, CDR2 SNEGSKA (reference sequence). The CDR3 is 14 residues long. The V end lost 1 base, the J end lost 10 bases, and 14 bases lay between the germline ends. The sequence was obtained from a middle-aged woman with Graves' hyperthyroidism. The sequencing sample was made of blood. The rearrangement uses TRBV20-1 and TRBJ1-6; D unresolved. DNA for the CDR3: TGCAGTGCTAGAGCATTGGAGCTTTGGTCACCCCTCCACATT. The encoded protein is CSARALELWSPLHI.